This record concerns one T cell receptor (beta chain) sequence. These data come from a study of shared clonotypes between healthy human individuals. The wider study: A couple of female and a few male donors aged 18 to 49 were enrolled.

Looked up from germline, CDR1 is LNHDA and CDR2 is SQIVND (reference sequence). The V end was cut by 1 base, the J end by 7 bases, with 14 bases between. The length of the CDR3 is 16 residues. Using immunoSEQ multiplex PCR, the repertoire was profiled, and TCRdb retains in-frame clones only, with some absent. Of 2 million to 3 million clones in the sample, approximately 94% were seen once. This chain links TRBV19 with TRBJ1-6; tentatively, D is TRBD1 (5 bases). This TCR was recovered from a man aged 18 to 29 in good health. Sequenced: naive CD4+ T cells sorted from blood. Subset: CD45RA+ positively selected. The CDR3 loop reads CASSIGDPLKNSPLHF. DNA for the CDR3: TGTGCCAGTAGTATAGGGGACCCTCTTAAGAATTCACCCCTCCACTTT. The whole variable domain, remainder taken from reference TRBV19 and TRBJ1-6, is DGGITQSPKYLFRKEGQNVTLSCEQNLNHDAMYWYRQDPGQGLRLIYYSQIVNDFQKGDIAEGYSVSREKKESFPLTVTSAQKNPTAFYLCASSIGDPLKNSPLHFGNGTRLTVT.